This TCR beta chain was identified in a study of human T cells and chemical hapten exposure. Overall study context: Patients' scalps got diphenylcyclopropenone weekly throughout the roughly 25-week study. General study findings and limits: Positively correlated with patch test score were the counts of PT1 expanded TCRs. As the donors had alopecia, their immune response may differ from healthy people's.

MiXCR, applied by TCRdb to the RACE reads, yields one record per CDR3 protein. Of under 60,000 distinct CDR3 sequences in the sample, 8% to 13% were seen once. Concerning this clonotype itself: Its antigen is unidentified.

The trim removed 3 bases at V and 3 bases at J, leaving 13 bases unmatched. The CDR3 has 19 residues. In germline, CDR1 is SGHAT, CDR2 FQNNGV. Time point in this sample: patch test 1, 2 weeks after DPC sensitization. Treatment reported: therapeutic diphenylcyclopropenone sensitization with weekly scalp DPC. Unfractionated whole blood was the source from which total RNA was extracted. This sequence joins TRBV11-2 and TRBJ2-1; TRBD2 matches at 11 bases. The TCR was taken from a woman between 40 and 55 years old with alopecia areata. Some clones in this sample may be carry-over from other donors' samples. The material sequenced was whole blood, taken in connection with sensitization to the hapten diphenylcyclopropenone (DPC). For the CDR3, the DNA is TGTGCCAGCAGCTTTAGCGGGGGGGCCTTCGTCCCCGTCTACAATGAGCAGTTCTTC. Amino acid sequence: CASSFSGGAFVPVYNEQFF.